This TCR beta chain appears in the sequencing data of a study of radiotherapy plus CTLA-4 blockade in lung cancer. Overall study findings and caveats: Response was reportedly best predicted by early blood T cell clone dynamics, with interferon-beta.

This clone was counted only a few times. What it binds is not known. V was shortened by 1 base and J by 1 base, with 8 bases between the two germline ends. CDR1 LGHNA and CDR2 YSLEER come from the germline V gene. The CDR3 is made up of 14 amino acids. Produced via immunoSEQ multiplex PCR; TCRdb's table is partial and in-frame only. The sample has tens of thousands of clones, around 80% seen once; the top ten hold 8.5% to 10%. This sequence joins TRBV4-3 and TRBJ2-7; D may be TRBD2 (5 bases). The sample was peripheral blood, taken from a patient treated with radiotherapy plus ipilimumab. This clonotype was sampled from a human donor with non-small cell lung cancer who had a complete response to radiotherapy plus ipilimumab. The CDR3 coding sequence is TGCGCCAGCAGCCAAGGTAGAGGGTCCTACGAGCAGTACTTC. Amino acids: CASSQGRGSYEQYF.